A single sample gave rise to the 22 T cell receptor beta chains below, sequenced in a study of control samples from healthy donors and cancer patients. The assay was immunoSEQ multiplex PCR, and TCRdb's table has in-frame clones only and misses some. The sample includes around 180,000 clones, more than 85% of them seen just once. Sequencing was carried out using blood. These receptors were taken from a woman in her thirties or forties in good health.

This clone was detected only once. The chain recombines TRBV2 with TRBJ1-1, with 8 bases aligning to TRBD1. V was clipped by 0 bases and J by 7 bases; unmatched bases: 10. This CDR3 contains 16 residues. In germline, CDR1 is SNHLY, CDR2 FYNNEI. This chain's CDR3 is CASSEAPDRAWNEAFF. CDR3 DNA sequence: TGTGCCAGCAGTGAAGCCCCGGACAGGGCGTGGAATGAAGCTTTCTTT.

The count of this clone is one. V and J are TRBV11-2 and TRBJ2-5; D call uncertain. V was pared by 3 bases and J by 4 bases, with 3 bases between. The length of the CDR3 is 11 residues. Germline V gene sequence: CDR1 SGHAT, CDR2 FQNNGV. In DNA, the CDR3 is TGTGCCAGCAGCTTTGTAGAGACCCAGTACTTC. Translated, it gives CASSFVETQYF.

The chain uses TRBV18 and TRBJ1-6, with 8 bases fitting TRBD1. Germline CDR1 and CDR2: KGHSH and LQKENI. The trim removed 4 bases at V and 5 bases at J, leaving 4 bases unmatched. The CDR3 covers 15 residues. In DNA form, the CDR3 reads TGTGCCAGCTCACAGACAGGGGTGGATAATTCACCCCTCCACTTT. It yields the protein CASSQTGVDNSPLHF. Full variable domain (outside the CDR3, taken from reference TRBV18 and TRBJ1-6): NAGVMQNPRHLVRRRGQEARLRCSPMKGHSHVYWYRQLPEEGLKFMVYLQKENIIDESGMPKERFSAEFPKEGPSILRIQQVVRGDSAAYFCASSQTGVDNSPLHFGNGTRLTVT.

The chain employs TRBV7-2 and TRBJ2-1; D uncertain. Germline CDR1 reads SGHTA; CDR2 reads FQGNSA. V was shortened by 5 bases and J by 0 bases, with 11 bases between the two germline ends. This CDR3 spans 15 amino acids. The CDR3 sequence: CASSQGRASYNEQFF. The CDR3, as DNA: TGTGCCAGCAGCCAAGGACGTGCCTCCTACAATGAGCAGTTCTTC.

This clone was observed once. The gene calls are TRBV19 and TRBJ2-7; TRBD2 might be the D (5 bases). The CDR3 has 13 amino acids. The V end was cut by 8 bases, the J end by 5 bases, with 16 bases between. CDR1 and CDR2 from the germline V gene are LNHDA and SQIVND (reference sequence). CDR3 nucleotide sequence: TGTGCCAGTGGACGCGGGTTCCCTGACGAGCAGTACTTC. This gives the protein CASGRGFPDEQYF. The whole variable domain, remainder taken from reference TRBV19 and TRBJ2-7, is DGGITQSPKYLFRKEGQNVTLSCEQNLNHDAMYWYRQDPGQGLRLIYYSQIVNDFQKGDIAEGYSVSREKKESFPLTVTSAQKNPTAFYLCASGRGFPDEQYFGPGTRLTVT.

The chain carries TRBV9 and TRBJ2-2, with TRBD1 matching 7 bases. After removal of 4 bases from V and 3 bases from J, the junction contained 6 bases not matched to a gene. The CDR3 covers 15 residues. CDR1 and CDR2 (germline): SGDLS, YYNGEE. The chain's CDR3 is CASSPWTGDTGELFF. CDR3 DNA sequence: TGTGCCAGCAGCCCTTGGACAGGCGACACCGGGGAGCTGTTTTTT.

The DNA of the CDR3 is TGTGCCATCAGTGAACCCTCCTCGATAGCTCGAAACACTGAAGCTTTCTTT. Its translation is CAISEPSSIARNTEAFF. This chain joins TRBV10-3 and TRBJ1-1; D gene ambiguous. V was pared by 3 bases and J by 2 bases, with 19 bases between. From germline, CDR1 is ENHRY and CDR2 SYGVKD. The CDR3 extends over 17 amino acids.

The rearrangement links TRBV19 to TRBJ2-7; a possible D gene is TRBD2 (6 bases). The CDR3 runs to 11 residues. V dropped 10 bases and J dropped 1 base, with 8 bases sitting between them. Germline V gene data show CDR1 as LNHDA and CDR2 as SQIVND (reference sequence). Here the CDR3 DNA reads TGTGCCACCCGGGAGTCCTACGAGCAGTACTTC. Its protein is CATRESYEQYF.

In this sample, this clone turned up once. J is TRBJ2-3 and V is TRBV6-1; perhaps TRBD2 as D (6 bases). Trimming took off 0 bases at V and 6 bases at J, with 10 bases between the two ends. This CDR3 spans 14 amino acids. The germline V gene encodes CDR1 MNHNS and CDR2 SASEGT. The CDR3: CASSEALRGDTQYF. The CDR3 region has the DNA TGTGCCAGCAGTGAAGCGCTCCGGGGGGATACGCAGTATTTT.

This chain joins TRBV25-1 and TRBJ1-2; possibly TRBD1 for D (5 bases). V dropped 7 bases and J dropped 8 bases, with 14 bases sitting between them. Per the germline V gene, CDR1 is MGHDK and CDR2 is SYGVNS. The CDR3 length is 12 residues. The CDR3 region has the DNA TGTGCCAGCACCGCCCGTGGGGGGGGCTACACCTTC. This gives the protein CASTARGGGYTF.

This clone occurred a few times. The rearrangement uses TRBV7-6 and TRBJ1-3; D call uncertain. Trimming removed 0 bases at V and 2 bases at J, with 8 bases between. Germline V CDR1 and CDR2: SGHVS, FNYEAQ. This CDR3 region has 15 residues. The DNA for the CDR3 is TGTGCCAGCAGCTTAGCTAGGACGCCTGGAAACACCATATATTTT. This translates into CASSLARTPGNTIYF.

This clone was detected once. The chain's CDR3 is CASSMYATGVNEQFF. The CDR3 nucleotides read TGTGCCAGTAGTATGTATGCGACAGGGGTAAATGAGCAGTTCTTC. The chain couples TRBV19 to TRBJ2-1, with 8 nucleotides matching TRBD1. V lost 3 bases, J lost 7 bases, and 8 bases stayed unmatched. The CDR3 has 15 residues. Germline V lookup: CDR1 LNHDA, CDR2 SQIVND (reference sequence).

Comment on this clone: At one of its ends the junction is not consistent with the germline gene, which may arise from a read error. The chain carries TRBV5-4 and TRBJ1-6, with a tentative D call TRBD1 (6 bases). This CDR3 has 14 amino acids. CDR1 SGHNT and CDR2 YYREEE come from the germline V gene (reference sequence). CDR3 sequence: CSSSIEGGNSPLHF. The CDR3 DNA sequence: TGTTCCAGCAGCATTGAAGGGGGGAATTCACCCCTCCACTTT.

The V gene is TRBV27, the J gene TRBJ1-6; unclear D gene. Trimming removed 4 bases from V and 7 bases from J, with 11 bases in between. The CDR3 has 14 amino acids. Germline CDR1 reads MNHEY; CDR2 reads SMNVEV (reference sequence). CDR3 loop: CASSYVATNSPLHF. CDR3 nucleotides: TGTGCCAGCAGTTATGTGGCCACGAATTCACCCCTCCACTTT.

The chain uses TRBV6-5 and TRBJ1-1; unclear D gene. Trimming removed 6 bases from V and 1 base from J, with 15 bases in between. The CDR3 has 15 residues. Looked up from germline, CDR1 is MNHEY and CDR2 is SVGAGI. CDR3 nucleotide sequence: TGTGCCAGCAGACTTAAATCTGGTGGGAACACTGAAGCTTTCTTT. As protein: CASRLKSGGNTEAFF.

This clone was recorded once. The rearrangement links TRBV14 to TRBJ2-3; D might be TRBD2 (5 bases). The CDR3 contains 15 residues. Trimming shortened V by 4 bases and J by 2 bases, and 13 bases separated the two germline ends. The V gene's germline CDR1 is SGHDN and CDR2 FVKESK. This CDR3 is CASSLTGLSTDTQYF. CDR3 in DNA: TGTGCCAGCAGCCTGACTGGACTGTCCACAGATACGCAGTATTTT.

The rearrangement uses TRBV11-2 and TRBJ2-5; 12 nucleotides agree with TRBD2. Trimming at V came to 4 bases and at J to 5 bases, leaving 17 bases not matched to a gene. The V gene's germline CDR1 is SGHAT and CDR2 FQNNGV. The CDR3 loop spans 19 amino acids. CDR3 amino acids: CASSSIWTSGDPSRETQYF. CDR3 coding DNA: TGTGCCAGCAGCTCGATCTGGACTAGCGGGGACCCCTCCCGGGAGACCCAGTACTTC.

CDR3 amino acids: CASSLGTGSSGNTIYF. The CDR3 bases are TGTGCCAGCAGCTTAGGGACAGGCAGCTCTGGAAACACCATATATTTT. The rearrangement joins TRBV7-7 to TRBJ1-3; 7 bases are a match to TRBD1. The CDR3 totals 16 residues. V trimming: 1 base; J trimming: 0 bases; junction bases outside the gene matches: 3. Germline CDR1 is SSHAT and CDR2 is FNYEAQ (reference sequence).

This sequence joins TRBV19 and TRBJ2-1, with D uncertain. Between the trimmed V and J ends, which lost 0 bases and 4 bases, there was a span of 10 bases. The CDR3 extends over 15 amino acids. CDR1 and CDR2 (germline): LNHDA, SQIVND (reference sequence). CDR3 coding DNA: TGTGCCAGTAGTATAGATCTGACACCTTACAATGAGCAGTTCTTC. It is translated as CASSIDLTPYNEQFF.

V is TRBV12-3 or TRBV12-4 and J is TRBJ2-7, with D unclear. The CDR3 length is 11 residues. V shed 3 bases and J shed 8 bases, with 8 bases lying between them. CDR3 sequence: CASSFGRQQYF. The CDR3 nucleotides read TGTGCCAGCAGTTTCGGCCGGCAGCAGTACTTC.

The CDR3 region has the DNA TGCGCCAGCAGCGCCGGCTTGAACACCGGGGAGCTGTTTTTT. Protein product: CASSAGLNTGELFF. The chain carries TRBV5-1 and TRBJ2-2; D not resolved. In germline, CDR1 is SGHRS, CDR2 YFSETQ. The CDR3 extends over 14 amino acids. V was trimmed by 4 bases and J by 1 base, leaving 8 bases between them. Full variable domain (remainder filled in from reference TRBV5-1 and TRBJ2-2): KAGVTQTPRYLIKTRGQQVTLSCSPISGHRSVSWYQQTPGQGLQFLFEYFSETQRNKGNFPGRFSGRQFSNSRSEMNVSTLELGDSALYLCASSAGLNTGELFFGEGSRLTVL.

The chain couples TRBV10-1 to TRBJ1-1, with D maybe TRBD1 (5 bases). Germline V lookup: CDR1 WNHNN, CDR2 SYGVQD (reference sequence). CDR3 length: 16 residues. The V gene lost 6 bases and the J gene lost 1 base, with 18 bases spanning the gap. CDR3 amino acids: CASSGGTARGNTEAFF. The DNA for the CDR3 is TGCGCCAGCAGCGGAGGGACGGCTCGGGGGAACACTGAAGCTTTCTTT.